This T cell receptor (beta chain) was identified during a study of response to subunit inactivated influenza vaccine. Via MiXCR, TCRdb re-called the RT-PCR reads, giving one row per CDR3 protein. This table holds a few hundred thousand distinct CDR3 sequences, 12% to 15% found once. Study-wide results and caveats: That few new T cells are recruited by each seasonal influenza vaccination was the authors' suggestion.

This clonotype occurred many times. Its target is unknown. The receptor's source is a man aged 45 to 65 who received an inactivated influenza vaccine. The input for sequencing was PBMCs from blood, taken 11 to 12 days after vaccination.

In DNA form, the CDR3 reads TGTGCCAGCAGTTCCTCGTTGACAGCTGGAAACACCATATATTTT. Protein sequence: CASSSSLTAGNTIYF. This sequence joins TRBV12-3 or TRBV12-4 and TRBJ1-3, with D perhaps TRBD1 (5 bases). The ends were cut back, 4 bases at V and 2 bases at J, with 12 bases in the middle. This CDR3 contains 15 residues.